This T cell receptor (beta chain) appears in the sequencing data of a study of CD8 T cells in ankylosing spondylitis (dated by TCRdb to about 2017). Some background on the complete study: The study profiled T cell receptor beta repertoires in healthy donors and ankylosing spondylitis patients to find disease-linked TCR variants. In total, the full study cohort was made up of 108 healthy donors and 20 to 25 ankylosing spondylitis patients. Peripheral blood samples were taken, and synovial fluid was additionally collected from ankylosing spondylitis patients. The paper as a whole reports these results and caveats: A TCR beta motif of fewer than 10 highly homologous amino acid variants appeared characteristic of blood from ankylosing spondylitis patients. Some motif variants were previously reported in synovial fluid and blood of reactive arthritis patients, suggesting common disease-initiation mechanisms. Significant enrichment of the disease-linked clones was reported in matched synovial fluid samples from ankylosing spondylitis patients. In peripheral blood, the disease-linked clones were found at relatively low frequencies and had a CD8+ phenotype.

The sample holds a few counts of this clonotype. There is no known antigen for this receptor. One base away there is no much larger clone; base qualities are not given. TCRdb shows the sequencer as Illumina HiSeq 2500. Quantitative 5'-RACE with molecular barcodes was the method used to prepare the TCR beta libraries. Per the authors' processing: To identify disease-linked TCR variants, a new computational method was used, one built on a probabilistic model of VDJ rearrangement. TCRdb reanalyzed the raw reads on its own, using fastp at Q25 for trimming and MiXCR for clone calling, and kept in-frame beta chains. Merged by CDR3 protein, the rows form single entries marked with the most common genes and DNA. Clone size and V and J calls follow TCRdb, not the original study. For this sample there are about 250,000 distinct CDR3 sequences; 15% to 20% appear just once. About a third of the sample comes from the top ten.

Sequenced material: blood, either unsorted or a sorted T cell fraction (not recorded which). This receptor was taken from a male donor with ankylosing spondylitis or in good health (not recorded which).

The CDR3 corresponds to CSVPGQGWTEAFF. The DNA sequence follows: TGCAGCGTCCCGGGACAGGGGTGGACTGAAGCTTTCTTT. The sequence is built from TRBV29-1 and TRBJ1-1; 10 middle bases align to TRBD1. Trimming takes 6 bases off V and 5 bases off J; junction bases not matched to a gene: 6. The germline V gene supplies CDR1 SQVTM and CDR2 ANQGSEA. The CDR3, cysteine through phenylalanine, is 13 amino acids long. Just the 39-base CDR3 DNA is kept, in frame starting at base 1. The reference TRBV29-1 and TRBJ1-1 proteins fill in what lies around the CDR3, so the full variable domain reads SAVISQKPSRDICQRGTSLTIQCQVDSQVTMMFWYRQQPGQSLTLIATANQGSEATYESGFVIDKFPISRPNLTFSTLTVSNMSPEDSSIYLCSVPGQGWTEAFFGQGTRLTVV.